Below, 21 T cell receptor beta chains from the same sample are listed, as sequenced in a study of CD8 T cells in Susac syndrome. RNA totalling about 0.5 to 1 ug underwent reverse transcription with random hexamers. TCRdb fed the immunoSEQ multiplex PCR reads into MiXCR, producing one record per CDR3 protein. The sample consists of 350,000 to 550,000 distinct CDR3 sequences, approximately 85% of them appearing once. The sample comprised CD8+ T cells from PBMCs. All receptors derive from a human donor with multiple sclerosis.

The J gene is TRBJ1-5, the V gene TRBV7-7, with unresolved D. Trimming removed 2 bases from V and 5 bases from J, with 16 bases in between. This CDR3 has 16 residues. Germline V CDR1 and CDR2: SSHAT, FNYEAQ (reference sequence). CDR3 sequence reads: CASSLTGPAGHQPQHF. As DNA, the CDR3 is TGTGCCAGCAGCTTAACTGGCCCGGCTGGGCATCAGCCCCAGCATTTT.

This clonotype was seen more than once but under ten times. The chain couples TRBV11-2 to TRBJ2-7, with D tentatively TRBD1 or TRBD2 (5 bases each). The CDR3 runs 16 residues. Germline CDR1 reads SGHAT; CDR2 reads FQNNGV. Between the trimmed V and J ends, which lost 4 bases and 3 bases, there was a span of 19 bases. The DNA of the CDR3 is TGTGCCAGCAGCTACTGGGGCCAACGGGAAATCTACGAGCAGTACTTC. Encoded protein: CASSYWGQREIYEQYF.

CDR3 nucleotide sequence: TGTGCCATCAGCTCCGGGCCCTACACCTTC. Translation gives CAISSGPYTF. The V gene is TRBV10-3, the J gene TRBJ1-2; D unresolved. The CDR3 length is 10 residues. The germline gives CDR1 ENHRY, CDR2 SYGVKD. Trimming took 6 bases from V and 10 from J, leaving 9 bases between them.

The chain links TRBV7-8 to TRBJ2-1; 11 bases align to TRBD2. J gave up 0 bases and V 7 bases, and 11 bases lay outside the gene matches. This CDR3 is built from 18 residues. The germline V gene has CDR1 SGHVS and CDR2 FQNEAQ. As DNA, the CDR3 is TGTGCCAGCACCTTGGGACTAGCGGCCGTAAGCTCCTACAATGAGCAGTTCTTC. This translates into CASTLGLAAVSSYNEQFF.

The chain combines TRBV2 with TRBJ2-3, with D perhaps matching TRBD2 (6 bases). Trimming removed 3 bases at V and 2 bases at J, with 12 bases between. This CDR3 is 15 amino acids long. Germline loops: CDR1 SNHLY, CDR2 FYNNEI. The DNA for the CDR3 is TGTGCCAGCAGTGATCCGGGAGTGGACACAGATACGCAGTATTTT. It specifies CASSDPGVDTDTQYF.

V gene TRBV6-5 combines with J gene TRBJ2-5; 12 bases are a match to TRBD1. V lost 1 base and J lost 5; bases outside the gene matches: 8. The germline V gene has CDR1 MNHEY and CDR2 SVGAGI. This CDR3 spans 17 amino acids. As DNA, the CDR3 is TGTGCCAGCAGTTACTTAGACGGGGACAGGGGGCGGGAGACCCAGTACTTC. Residues: CASSYLDGDRGRETQYF.

This clonotype has just one count. J is TRBJ2-7 and V is TRBV12-3 or TRBV12-4, with TRBD2 matching over 8 bases. V lost 1 base, J lost 3 bases, and 5 bases stayed unmatched. The CDR3 length is 15 residues. The CDR3 DNA reads as TGTGCCAGCAGTTTAGTTGGTAGCGGGGACTACGAGCAGTACTTC. This codes for CASSLVGSGDYEQYF.

The genes are TRBV21-1 and TRBJ1-4. TRBV21-1 is labeled a pseudogene. This CDR3 has 17 residues. The CDR3 is CASSKAGMGRIEEKLFF. The CDR3, as DNA: TGTGCCAGCAGCAAAGCCGGGATGGGCAGAATCGAGGAAAAACTGTTTTTT.

This chain joins TRBV6-2 or TRBV6-3 and TRBJ1-1; D possibly corresponds to TRBD1 (5 bases). The CDR3 is 12 amino acids. The germline CDR1 and CDR2 sequences are MNHEY and SVGEGT. Trimming removed 7 bases from V and 4 bases from J, with 10 bases in between. In DNA, the CDR3 is TGTGCCAGCATGGGGGGGACCACTGAAGCTTTCTTT. Protein: CASMGGTTEAFF.

The J gene is TRBJ2-1, the V gene TRBV5-1; D is possibly TRBD2 (6 bases). V was shortened by 0 bases and J by 4 bases, with 11 bases between the two germline ends. This CDR3 is built from 15 residues. CDR1 SGHRS and CDR2 YFSETQ come from the germline V gene. The CDR3 region has the DNA TGCGCCAGCAGCTTGGTTTTAGCGGCGTACAATGAGCAGTTCTTC. Translated: CASSLVLAAYNEQFF.

The genes are TRBV12-3 or TRBV12-4 and TRBJ2-2, with D tentatively TRBD2 (5 bases). Between the trimmed V and J ends, which lost 1 base and 1 base, there was a span of 16 bases. The CDR3 consists of 18 residues. CDR3: CASSLEERVSVNTGELFF. CDR3 DNA sequence: TGTGCCAGCAGTTTAGAGGAGAGGGTGTCAGTGAACACCGGGGAGCTGTTTTTT.

This clonotype showed up just a few times. V gene TRBV27 combines with J gene TRBJ2-5; 10 bases map to TRBD1. After removal of 4 bases from V and 5 bases from J, the junction contained 4 bases not matched to a gene. Per the germline V gene, CDR1 is MNHEY and CDR2 is SMNVEV (reference sequence). The CDR3 length is 14 residues. The CDR3 region is CASSYMTGGETQYF. CDR3 DNA sequence: TGTGCCAGCAGTTATATGACAGGGGGCGAGACCCAGTACTTC.

A single count supports this clonotype. The chain combines TRBV5-1 with TRBJ1-1, with TRBD1 identical over 7 bases. Germline CDR1 is SGHRS and CDR2 is YFSETQ. The CDR3 totals 16 residues. Unmatched junction bases numbered 12, after V lost 4 bases and J lost 3 bases. The CDR3 coding sequence is TGCGCCAGCAGCCCTGGACAGGAGATTTGGGACACTGAAGCTTTCTTT. It specifies CASSPGQEIWDTEAFF.

V usage is TRBV6-5 and J usage is TRBJ1-2; TRBD1 aligns across 7 bases. The germline gives CDR1 MNHEY, CDR2 SVGAGI. The CDR3 consists of 18 residues. Losses at the gene ends were 2 bases for V and 7 bases for J; bases not matched to a gene: 19. The CDR3, as DNA: TGTGCCAGCAGTTACCCACCGGGACAGACTAGCGGGTGGGGTGGCTACACCTTC. Translation gives CASSYPPGQTSGWGGYTF.

V is TRBV4-1 and J is TRBJ2-1; D is unresolved. The CDR3 consists of 11 residues. Germline V lookup: CDR1 MGHRA, CDR2 YSYEKL. Trimming took 3 bases from V and 9 from J, leaving 6 bases between them. The chain's CDR3 is CASSHLAEQFF. CDR3 nucleotides: TGCGCCAGCAGCCATTTGGCTGAGCAGTTCTTC.

CDR3 residues: CASSLAGTGIAEAFF. The DNA of the CDR3 is TGTGCCAGCAGCTTAGCCGGGACAGGGATAGCTGAAGCTTTCTTT. This chain links TRBV5-4 with TRBJ1-1; the match to TRBD1 covers 9 bases. In germline, CDR1 is SGHNT, CDR2 YYREEE (reference sequence). With 2 bases clipped from V and 6 bases from J, the junction kept 8 bases outside the gene matches. The CDR3 covers 15 residues.

The chain couples TRBV19 to TRBJ2-3; D may be TRBD2 (6 bases). The CDR3 sequence is 15 residues long. From germline, CDR1 is LNHDA and CDR2 SQIVND (reference sequence). The V end lost 10 bases, the J end lost 3 bases, and 20 bases lay between the germline ends. CDR3 in DNA: TGTGCCACCCGCGCACTAGCAATTCCGACAGATACGCAGTATTTT. Amino acid sequence: CATRALAIPTDTQYF. Supplemented by reference TRBV19 and TRBJ2-3, the full variable domain reads DGGITQSPKYLFRKEGQNVTLSCEQNLNHDAMYWYRQDPGQGLRLIYYSQIVNDFQKGDIAEGYSVSREKKESFPLTVTSAQKNPTAFYLCATRALAIPTDTQYFGPGTRLTVL.

The chain couples TRBV19 to TRBJ2-2; D not resolved. There are 13 residues in the CDR3. CDR1 is LNHDA, CDR2 SQIVND, per germline (reference sequence). With 3 bases removed from V and 6 bases from J, the gap between germline ends came to 8 bases. The CDR3 coding sequence is TGTGCCAGTAGTATTTCGGCCGCCGGGGAGCTGTTTTTT. As protein: CASSISAAGELFF. The full variable domain, in which reference TRBV19 and TRBJ2-2 provide the parts outside the CDR3, is DGGITQSPKYLFRKEGQNVTLSCEQNLNHDAMYWYRQDPGQGLRLIYYSQIVNDFQKGDIAEGYSVSREKKESFPLTVTSAQKNPTAFYLCASSISAAGELFFGEGSRLTVL.

V gene TRBV25-1 combines with J gene TRBJ2-7, with 9 positions matching TRBD1. CDR1 is MGHDK, CDR2 SYGVNS, per germline. The length of the CDR3 is 14 residues. With V trimmed by 3 bases and J by 4 bases, 4 bases remained unmatched. The CDR3 region has the DNA TGTGCCAGCAGTGAGTGGGACAGGGAATACGAGCAGTACTTC. This sequence encodes CASSEWDREYEQYF.

The rearrangement uses TRBV7-3 and TRBJ2-3, with D unresolved. Trimming pared 1 base from V and 4 bases from J, leaving 9 bases between. The CDR3 is 14 residues long. CDR1 is SGHTA and CDR2 is FQGTGA in the germline V gene. Here the CDR3 reads CASSLSPPADTQYF. In nucleotides, the CDR3 is TGTGCCAGCAGCTTAAGTCCGCCGGCAGATACGCAGTATTTT.

This chain links TRBV15 with TRBJ2-1; TRBD2 is a possible D gene (5 bases). The germline V gene has CDR1 LNHNV and CDR2 YYDKDF (reference sequence). V lost 3 bases, J lost 5 bases, and 11 bases lay in between. CDR3 length equals 14 residues. The CDR3 loop reads CATSRLGLNNEQFF. The CDR3 DNA follows: TGTGCCACCAGCAGGCTAGGACTCAACAATGAGCAGTTCTTC.